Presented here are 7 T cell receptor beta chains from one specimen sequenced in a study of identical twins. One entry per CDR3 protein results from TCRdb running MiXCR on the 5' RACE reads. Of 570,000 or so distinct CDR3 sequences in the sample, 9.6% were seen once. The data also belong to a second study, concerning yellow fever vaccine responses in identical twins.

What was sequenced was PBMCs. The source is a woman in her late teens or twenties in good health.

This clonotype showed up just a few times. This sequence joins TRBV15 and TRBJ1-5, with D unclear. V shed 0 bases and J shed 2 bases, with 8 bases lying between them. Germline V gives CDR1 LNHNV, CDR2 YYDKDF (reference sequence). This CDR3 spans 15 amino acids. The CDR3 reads CATSREGRRNQPQHF. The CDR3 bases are TGTGCCACCAGCAGAGAAGGCCGTCGCAATCAGCCCCAGCATTTT. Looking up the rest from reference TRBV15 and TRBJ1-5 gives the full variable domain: DAMVIQNPRYQVTQFGKPVTLSCSQTLNHNVMYWYQQKSSQAPKLLFHYYDKDFNNEADTPDNFQSRRPNTSFCFLDIRSPGLGDTAMYLCATSREGRRNQPQHFGDGTRLSIL.

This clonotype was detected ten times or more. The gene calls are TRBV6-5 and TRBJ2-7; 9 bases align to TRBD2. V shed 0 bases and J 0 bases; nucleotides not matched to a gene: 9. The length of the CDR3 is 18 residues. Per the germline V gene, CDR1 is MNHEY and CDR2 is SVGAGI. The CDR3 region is CASSYSWGGGASSYEQYF. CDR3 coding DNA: TGTGCCAGCAGTTACTCGTGGGGCGGGGGGGCCAGCTCCTACGAGCAGTACTTC.

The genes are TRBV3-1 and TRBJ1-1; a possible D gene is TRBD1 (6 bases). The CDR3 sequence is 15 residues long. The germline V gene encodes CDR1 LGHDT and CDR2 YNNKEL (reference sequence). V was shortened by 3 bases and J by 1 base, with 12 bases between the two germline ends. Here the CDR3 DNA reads TGTGCCAGCAGCCAGGCCCGACAGGAGAACACTGAAGCTTTCTTT. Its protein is CASSQARQENTEAFF.

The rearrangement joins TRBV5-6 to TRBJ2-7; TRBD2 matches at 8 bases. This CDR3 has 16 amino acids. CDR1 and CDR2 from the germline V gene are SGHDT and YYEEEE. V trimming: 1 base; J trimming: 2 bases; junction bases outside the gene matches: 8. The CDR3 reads CASSLLSGTRTYEQYF. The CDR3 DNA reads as TGTGCCAGCAGCTTGCTTAGCGGGACACGGACCTACGAGCAGTACTTC.

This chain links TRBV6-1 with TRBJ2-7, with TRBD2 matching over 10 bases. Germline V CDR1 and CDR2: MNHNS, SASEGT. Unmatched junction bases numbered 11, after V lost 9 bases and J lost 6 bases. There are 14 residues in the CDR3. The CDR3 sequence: CASQGASGRFEQYF. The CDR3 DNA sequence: TGTGCCAGTCAGGGGGCTAGCGGGAGATTCGAGCAGTACTTC.

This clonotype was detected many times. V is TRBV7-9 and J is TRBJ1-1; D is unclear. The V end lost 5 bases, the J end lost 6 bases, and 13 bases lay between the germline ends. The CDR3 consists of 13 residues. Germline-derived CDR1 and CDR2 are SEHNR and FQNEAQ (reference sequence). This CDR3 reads CASSPGLVSEAFF. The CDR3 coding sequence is TGTGCCAGCAGCCCCGGGTTGGTTTCTGAAGCTTTCTTT.

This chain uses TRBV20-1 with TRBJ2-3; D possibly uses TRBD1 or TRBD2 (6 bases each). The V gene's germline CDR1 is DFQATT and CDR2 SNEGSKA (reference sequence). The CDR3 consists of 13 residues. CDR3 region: CRPGGPNTDTQYF. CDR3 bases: TGCAGGCCCGGGGGCCCGAACACAGATACGCAGTATTTT.